One sample yielded the 21 T cell receptor beta chains listed below, sequenced in a study of patients and donors after allogeneic stem cell transplantation. Via MiXCR, TCRdb re-called the RT-PCR reads, giving one row per CDR3 protein. The top ten hold roughly 6% of the sample, which has about 960,000 distinct CDR3 sequences, approximately 19% seen once. Sequencing used blood, either unsorted or a sorted T cell fraction (not recorded which). The receptor set was obtained from a human donor who was either an allogeneic HSCT recipient or a stem cell or donor lymphocyte infusion donor (not recorded which). It is not recorded whose cells these are; they may come from a transplant donor.

This clonotype was picked up a small number of times. The chain carries TRBV2 and TRBJ2-3, with D unclear. Trimming took 8 bases from V and 4 from J, leaving 16 bases between them. Germline V gives CDR1 SNHLY, CDR2 FYNNEI. The CDR3 covers 14 residues. The CDR3 DNA follows: TGTGCCAGCTCCCGTGAGATTCGGGCAGATACGCAGTATTTT. Its protein is CASSREIRADTQYF.

V usage is TRBV6-5 and J usage is TRBJ1-1, with TRBD1 matching 7 bases. The CDR3 totals 13 residues. V trimming: 2 bases; J trimming: 6 bases; junction bases outside the gene matches: 3. Germline CDR1 reads MNHEY; CDR2 reads SVGAGI. In nucleotides, the CDR3 is TGTGCCAGCAGTTACGACAGGGTCTCTGAAGCTTTCTTT. Translating it yields CASSYDRVSEAFF.

This chain connects TRBV28 to TRBJ2-7; 9 bases line up with TRBD1. Trimming took 6 bases from V and 5 from J; bases not matched to a gene: 11. The CDR3 has 15 amino acids. Germline loops: CDR1 MDHEN, CDR2 SYDVKM. This CDR3 is CASRPRDRAMHEQYF. For the CDR3, the DNA is TGTGCCAGCAGACCCAGGGACAGGGCGATGCACGAGCAGTACTTC.

The chain carries TRBV5-1 and TRBJ1-2, with TRBD1 matching over 7 bases. The trim removed 3 bases at V and 8 bases at J, leaving 13 bases unmatched. The CDR3 is 15 amino acids. The germline gives CDR1 SGHRS, CDR2 YFSETQ. CDR3 protein: CASSWDGQVEYGYTF. CDR3 in DNA: TGCGCCAGCAGCTGGGATGGACAGGTAGAATACGGCTACACCTTC.

The chain is built from TRBV3-1 and TRBJ1-2; a weak D match, TRBD1 (5 bases). The CDR3 contains 15 residues. V was pared by 0 bases and J by 4 bases, with 12 bases between. CDR1 LGHDT and CDR2 YNNKEL come from the germline V gene (reference sequence). The CDR3 region is CASSQEQEESYGYTF. CDR3 coding DNA: TGTGCCAGCAGCCAAGAACAGGAAGAATCCTATGGCTACACCTTC.

The chain couples TRBV7-6 to TRBJ1-1, with D uncertain. CDR1 SGHVS and CDR2 FNYEAQ come from the germline V gene. V was clipped by 8 bases and J by 0 bases, with 10 bases between them. The CDR3 length is 13 residues. The CDR3 is CASRRYLNTEAFF. As DNA, the CDR3 is TGTGCCAGCCGCAGATACCTGAACACTGAAGCTTTCTTT.

This clonotype has a count of ten or more. This sequence joins TRBV12-3 or TRBV12-4 and TRBJ1-3, with a weak D call TRBD1 (6 bases). The CDR3 length is 16 residues. Trimming removed 6 bases at V and 2 bases at J, with 17 bases between. In nucleotides, the CDR3 is TGTGCCAGCAGAGAAAGGGGGTCCTATCCTGGAAACACCATATATTTT. It specifies CASRERGSYPGNTIYF.

A word on this clonotype: A read error may explain this, as a much larger clone is one base away. The chain employs TRBV5-1 and TRBJ1-1, with a tentative D call TRBD1 (5 bases). The CDR3 has 17 amino acids. Trimming took off 1 base at V and 0 bases at J, with 16 bases between the two ends. From germline, CDR1 is SGHRS and CDR2 YFSETQ. The CDR3 spells CASSLPRGSVMNTEAFF. The CDR3 bases are TGCGCCAGCAGCTTGCCCCGGGGGTCTGTTATGAACACTGAAGCTTTCTTT.

The chain employs TRBV5-1 and TRBJ2-3; a weak D match, TRBD2 (5 bases). The length of the CDR3 is 15 residues. Germline assignment: CDR1 SGHRS and CDR2 YFSETQ. V was trimmed by 0 bases and J by 1 base, leaving 9 bases between them. The CDR3 coding sequence is TGCGCCAGCAGCTTGGCGGTGGGAGGCACAGATACGCAGTATTTT. Residues: CASSLAVGGTDTQYF.

V and J are TRBV7-3 and TRBJ2-2; the D gene is possibly TRBD1 (6 bases). Germline CDR1 and CDR2: SGHTA and FQGTGA. CDR3 length: 15 amino acids. Trimming removed 5 bases at V and 3 bases at J, with 13 bases between. The CDR3 DNA reads as TGTGCCAGCAGCCCAGGGGTGTCGGACACCGGGGAGCTGTTTTTT. Translation gives CASSPGVSDTGELFF.

J is TRBJ1-2 and V is TRBV20-1; the D is unclear. Per germline, CDR1 DFQATT and CDR2 SNEGSKA (reference sequence). The CDR3 is made up of 14 amino acids. Trimming shortened V by 1 base and J by 4 bases, and 13 bases separated the two germline ends. Here the CDR3 reads CSARGGKQLYGYTF. As DNA, the CDR3 is TGCAGTGCTAGAGGGGGAAAACAGCTCTATGGCTACACCTTC.

The rearrangement joins TRBV7-9 to TRBJ2-3; D unclear. With 7 bases removed from V and 0 bases from J, the gap between germline ends came to 14 bases. From germline, CDR1 is SEHNR and CDR2 FQNEAQ (reference sequence). The CDR3 loop spans 15 amino acids. CDR3 sequence: CASTTNPNSTDTQYF. In nucleotides, the CDR3 is TGTGCCAGCACAACCAATCCCAACAGCACAGATACGCAGTATTTT.

The rearrangement joins TRBV6-2 or TRBV6-3 to TRBJ1-1; 8 nucleotides match TRBD1. Germline values: CDR1 MNHEY, CDR2 SVGEGT. This CDR3 spans 14 amino acids. Trimming took 5 bases from V and 4 from J; bases not matched to a gene: 6. CDR3 sequence (DNA): TGTGCCAGCAGTCGCCCCGGGACAGGCACTGAAGCTTTCTTT. Translating gives CASSRPGTGTEAFF.

The chain is built from TRBV2 and TRBJ1-6; 10 bases match TRBD1. The J segment lost 7 bases and the V segment lost 7 bases, leaving 7 bases of the junction unmatched. This CDR3 is 15 amino acids long. Germline V lookup: CDR1 SNHLY, CDR2 FYNNEI. DNA for the CDR3: TGTGCCAGCACCTTCGAGACAGGGGGCAATTCACCCCTCCACTTT. Protein sequence: CASTFETGGNSPLHF.

This clonotype was detected only once. The chain employs TRBV12-3 or TRBV12-4 and TRBJ2-6, with TRBD1 identical over 7 bases. There are 16 residues in the CDR3. The V and J ends lost 6 bases and 4 bases, in that order; junction bases with no gene match: 9. The CDR3 sequence is CASSKEGAQGANVLTF. The CDR3 DNA is TGTGCCAGCAGCAAAGAGGGGGCGCAAGGGGCCAACGTCCTGACTTTC.

V and J are TRBV6-5 and TRBJ1-2; TRBD1 matches at 7 bases. Germline-derived CDR1 and CDR2 are MNHEY and SVGAGI. The CDR3 extends over 17 amino acids. Germline trimming cut 2 bases from V and 1 base from J; bases unmatched to any gene: 10. The CDR3 region has the DNA TGTGCCAGCAGTTACGGGTCCCGGACAGGTTTTAACTATGGCTACACCTTC. Translating it yields CASSYGSRTGFNYGYTF.

This clonotype was detected only a few times. The rearrangement uses TRBV19 and TRBJ2-7, with 13 nucleotides matching TRBD2. After removal of 6 bases from V and 0 bases from J, the junction contained 8 bases not matched to a gene. Germline CDR1 reads LNHDA; CDR2 reads SQIVND (reference sequence). The CDR3 has 17 amino acids. The CDR3 DNA sequence: TGTGCCAGTAGCCACGGGACTAGCGGGACAAGCTCCTACGAGCAGTACTTC. This encodes CASSHGTSGTSSYEQYF.

This clonotype showed up just a few times. V is TRBV24-1 and J is TRBJ2-2; 8 bases match TRBD1. The CDR3 is 13 residues long. In germline, CDR1 is KGHDR, CDR2 SFDVKD. The ends lost 8 bases at V and 6 bases at J; junction bases unmatched: 4. CDR3 loop: CATTDRESGELFF. The CDR3 nucleotides are TGTGCCACCACGGACAGGGAGTCCGGGGAGCTGTTTTTT.

This clonotype occurred a few times. This chain links TRBV5-1 with TRBJ2-7; D may be TRBD1 (7 bases). The CDR3 is made up of 15 amino acids. V lost 4 bases, J lost 1 base, and 15 bases lay in between. Looked up from germline, CDR1 is SGHRS and CDR2 is YFSETQ. The CDR3 spells CASSPGDRVSYEQYF. The CDR3 region has the DNA TGCGCCAGCAGCCCGGGGGACAGAGTTTCCTACGAGCAGTACTTC.

The sample holds a few counts of this clonotype. The J gene is TRBJ2-2, the V gene TRBV5-1, with TRBD2 identical over 7 bases. The length of the CDR3 is 18 residues. Germline V lookup: CDR1 SGHRS, CDR2 YFSETQ. Unmatched junction bases numbered 8, after V lost 0 bases and J lost 0 bases. The CDR3 nucleotides read TGCGCCAGCAGCTTGGTTGGCGGGGGAAACGCGAACACCGGGGAGCTGTTTTTT. This encodes CASSLVGGGNANTGELFF.

This clonotype was counted between two and nine times. V is TRBV20-1 and J is TRBJ1-1; D gene unclear. Germline assignment: CDR1 DFQATT and CDR2 SNEGSKA (reference sequence). V lost 4 bases and J lost 0, with 12 bases in between. This CDR3 has 14 amino acids. The CDR3 reads CSAMSGSVNTEAFF. The CDR3 DNA sequence: TGCAGTGCTATGTCGGGCAGTGTGAACACTGAAGCTTTCTTT.